The 2 T cell receptor beta chains listed next were all sequenced from one sample in a study of glioma-infiltrating T cells. The iRepertoire nested amplicon-rescue multiplex PCR amplified TCR alpha and beta CDR3s from RNA. TCRdb fed the multiplex PCR reads into MiXCR, producing one record per CDR3 protein. The sample lists 400,000 or so distinct CDR3 sequences; roughly 41% were seen once. The sample consisted of glioma tissue, nonneoplastic brain tissue, or PBMCs (not recorded which). All receptors come from a human donor with low-grade glioma or glioblastoma, undergoing nonglioma brain surgery, or in good health (not recorded which).

This clonotype was picked up a small number of times. The rearrangement links TRBV3-1 to TRBJ1-3; no clear D. CDR1 is LGHDT, CDR2 YNNKEL, per germline (reference sequence). This CDR3 has 11 residues. The ends were cut back, 0 bases at V and 9 bases at J, with 3 bases in the middle. The CDR3 region has the DNA TGTGCCAGCAGCCAAGAAGGCACCATATATTTT. Translated, it gives CASSQEGTIYF.

The chain uses TRBV9 and TRBJ2-1; possibly TRBD2 for D (6 bases). V lost 0 bases, J lost 6 bases, and 22 bases lay in between. The CDR3 length is 18 residues. Germline assignment: CDR1 SGDLS and CDR2 YYNGEE. The CDR3 DNA sequence: TGTGCCAGCAGCGTAGCCCCCATAACTAGCCTTGGGCCCAATGAGCAGTTCTTC. Translation: CASSVAPITSLGPNEQFF.